Following are 30 T cell receptor beta chains from one sample sequenced in a study of cytomegalovirus exposure and HLA in healthy donors. With 60 Vbeta and 13 Jbeta primers, the PCR was carried out. The repertoire was sequenced with immunoSEQ multiplex PCR; TCRdb's copy has only in-frame clones and lacks some. In the table there are 120,000 or so clones, around 75% of which are singletons. The specimen was PBMCs. The receptors originated from a woman between 50 and 59 years old in good health and CMV-seronegative.

This chain links TRBV6-1 with TRBJ2-1; D is uncertain. The CDR3 contains 12 residues. Trimming took off 2 bases at V and 13 bases at J, with 12 bases between the two ends. Germline V gene lookup returns CDR1 MNHNS and CDR2 SASEGT. In nucleotides, the CDR3 is TGTGCCAGCAGTGAATTTGCAGGTGATCAGTTCTTC. Encoded protein: CASSEFAGDQFF.

In its sample, this clone was seen a few times. This chain connects TRBV5-4 to TRBJ2-7; 7 bases match TRBD2. Germline CDR1 reads SGHNT; CDR2 reads YYREEE (reference sequence). Trimming cost V 3 bases and J 9 bases; bases outside gene matches: 15. The CDR3 has 15 residues. CDR3 sequence reads: CASSSVLSGIGRQYF. In DNA form, the CDR3 reads TGTGCCAGCAGCTCGGTTCTAAGCGGGATAGGGCGGCAGTACTTC.

V is TRBV6-5 and J is TRBJ1-2; perhaps TRBD1 as D (6 bases). The V end lost 0 bases, the J end lost 3 bases, and 8 bases lay between the germline ends. Germline CDR1 is MNHEY and CDR2 is SVGAGI. This CDR3 spans 14 amino acids. CDR3 nucleotides: TGTGCCAGCAGTTACTCGAGACAGGACTATGGCTACACCTTC. Amino acids: CASSYSRQDYGYTF.

The V call is TRBV7-8, the J call TRBJ2-1; 8 bases fit TRBD2. J lost 5 bases, V lost 5 bases, and 5 bases had no gene match. CDR3 length equals 14 residues. Germline V CDR1 and CDR2: SGHVS, FQNEAQ. CDR3 coding DNA: TGTGCCAGCAGCCCGACAGCGGGGGACAATGAGCAGTTCTTC. Translated, it gives CASSPTAGDNEQFF.

As concerns this clone: Germline is not matched at one junction end, which may reflect a read error. The chain has TRBV25-1 and TRBJ1-1; TRBD1 aligns across 7 bases. The CDR3 contains 13 residues. The germline V gene encodes CDR1 MGHDK and CDR2 SYGVNS. The CDR3 loop is CVSLDRTNTEAFF. The CDR3 DNA sequence: TGTGTCAGCCTGGACAGGACGAACACTGAAGCTTTCTTT. The whole variable domain, filled in from reference TRBV25-1 and TRBJ1-1, reads EADIYQTPRYLVIGTGKKITLECSQTMGHDKMYWYQQDPGMELHLIHYSYGVNSTEKGDLSSESTVSRIRTEHFPLTLESARPSHTSQYLCVSLDRTNTEAFFGQGTRLTVV.

Of note for this clone: Likely a read error: the CDR3 ends without its conserved phenylalanine or tryptophan. The chain recombines TRBV28 with TRBJ2-7, with 8 bases lining up with TRBD2. V lost 5 bases, J lost 7 bases, and 10 bases stayed unmatched. This CDR3 has 14 amino acids. From germline, CDR1 is MDHEN and CDR2 SYDVKM. The CDR3 sequence is CASSTGLAWMEQYL. CDR3 bases: TGTGCCAGCAGTACTGGACTAGCCTGGATGGAGCAGTACCTC.

This clone appeared once. The rearrangement links TRBV9 to TRBJ1-1; 8 nucleotides agree with TRBD1. Germline V gene lookup returns CDR1 SGDLS and CDR2 YYNGEE. The CDR3 is 15 amino acids. V lost 4 bases, J lost 4 bases, and 9 bases stayed unmatched. The CDR3 DNA sequence: TGTGCCAGCAGCCCCCGGACAGGGTGGAGCACTGAAGCTTTCTTT. As protein: CASSPRTGWSTEAFF.

The chain has TRBV7-9 and TRBJ2-7; D is perhaps TRBD2 (6 bases). CDR1 is SEHNR, CDR2 FQNEAQ, per germline (reference sequence). The CDR3 contains 14 residues. The ends were cut back, 3 bases at V and 1 base at J, with 10 bases in the middle. CDR3 bases: TGTGCCAGCAGCTTCTCGGGAGCGTCCTACGAGCAGTACTTC. It translates to CASSFSGASYEQYF.

The CDR3 DNA sequence: TGTGCCTGGAGTGACAGTGAGCAGTTCTTC. This gives the protein CAWSDSEQFF. This chain uses TRBV30 with TRBJ2-1; D uncertain. Germline-derived CDR1 and CDR2 are GTSNPN and SVGIG (reference sequence). CDR3 size: 10 residues. The V end was cut by 1 base, the J end by 9 bases, with 4 bases between.

This chain connects TRBV11-2 to TRBJ1-3; 7 bases align to TRBD1. CDR1 is SGHAT, CDR2 FQNNGV, per germline. The ends lost 2 bases at V and 6 bases at J; junction bases unmatched: 1. The CDR3 covers 13 residues. For the CDR3, the DNA is TGTGCCAGCAGCTTACAGGGGGTAAACACCATATATTTT. Its translation is CASSLQGVNTIYF. The full variable domain, in which reference TRBV11-2 and TRBJ1-3 provide the parts outside the CDR3, is EAGVAQSPRYKIIEKRQSVAFWCNPISGHATLYWYQQILGQGPKLLIQFQNNGVVDDSQLPKDRFSAERLKGVDSTLKIQPAKLEDSAVYLCASSLQGVNTIYFGEGSWLTVV.

Here the CDR3 reads CASSSYPRDSNNEQFF. CDR3 DNA: TGTGCCAGCAGTTCTTACCCCCGGGACTCGAACAATGAGCAGTTCTTC. V and J are TRBV6-5 and TRBJ2-1, with D possibly matching TRBD2 (6 bases). This CDR3 region has 16 residues. Germline V gene sequence: CDR1 MNHEY, CDR2 SVGAGI. V lost 4 bases, J lost 5 bases, and 18 bases lay in between.

The CDR3 region has the DNA TGTGCCAGCCTACTAGCGGGAGAGATACGTGAGACCCAGTACTTC. Amino acids: CASLLAGEIRETQYF. The rearrangement uses TRBV28 and TRBJ2-5, with TRBD2 matching over 11 bases. This CDR3 contains 15 residues. CDR1 is MDHEN, CDR2 SYDVKM, per germline. J gave up 5 bases and V 8 bases, and 10 bases lay outside the gene matches.

This clone was counted a single time. The rearrangement links TRBV21-1 to TRBJ1-3; the table's D call, TRBD1, was not checked against the DNA. TRBV21-1 is flagged as a pseudogene. The CDR3 extends over 14 amino acids. In nucleotides, the CDR3 is TGTGCCAGCACCCCAGGGACAGGGCGAAACACCATATATTTT. Translated: CASTPGTGRNTIYF.

V usage is TRBV7-9 and J usage is TRBJ2-7, with 7 bases identical to TRBD1. Germline CDR1 and CDR2: SEHNR and FQNEAQ (reference sequence). Trimming removed 1 base from V and 4 bases from J; junction bases left unmatched: 7. This CDR3 is 15 amino acids long. The CDR3 nucleotides are TGTGCCAGCAGCTTAGGGCAGGGGGTGATGTACGAGCAGTACTTC. It translates to CASSLGQGVMYEQYF.

The V and J genes are TRBV7-9 and TRBJ1-2; 9 positions match TRBD1. Per the germline V gene, CDR1 is SEHNR and CDR2 is FQNEAQ (reference sequence). V lost 3 bases, J lost 3 bases, and 5 bases stayed unmatched. The CDR3 spans 15 residues. CDR3: CASSFGQGFDYGYTF. The CDR3 DNA follows: TGTGCCAGCAGCTTCGGACAGGGGTTTGACTATGGCTACACCTTC.

The chain recombines TRBV20-1 with TRBJ1-2; D perhaps matches TRBD1 (6 bases). Germline CDR1 is DFQATT and CDR2 is SNEGSKA (reference sequence). Trimming removed 6 bases at V and 3 bases at J, with 8 bases between. CDR3 length: 11 amino acids. CDR3 amino acids: CSATGYYGYTF. As DNA, the CDR3 is TGCAGTGCCACAGGGTACTATGGCTACACCTTC.

The chain links TRBV6-5 to TRBJ1-1; possible D gene TRBD1, 5 bases. The germline gives CDR1 MNHEY, CDR2 SVGAGI. The CDR3 length is 14 residues. Between the trimmed V and J ends, which lost 7 bases and 6 bases, there was a span of 18 bases. The CDR3 sequence is CASNRGELASEAFF. The DNA for the CDR3 is TGTGCCAGCAACCGGGGGGAACTTGCCTCTGAAGCTTTCTTT.

The rearrangement links TRBV29-1 to TRBJ2-7, with TRBD2 matching 8 bases. V lost 6 bases and J lost 6; bases outside the gene matches: 7. The CDR3 has 12 residues. Germline V gene data show CDR1 as SQVTM and CDR2 as ANQGSEA. The CDR3 nucleotides read TGCAGCGTCGAGACGGGGGGGGGCGAGCAGTACTTC. The encoded protein is CSVETGGGEQYF.

The chain combines TRBV7-9 with TRBJ2-2; 8 nucleotides agree with TRBD1. CDR1 SEHNR and CDR2 FQNEAQ come from the germline V gene (reference sequence). Trimming removed 5 bases from V and 8 bases from J; junction bases left unmatched: 10. The CDR3 covers 15 residues. CDR3 amino acids: CASSHPTGVPGELFF. CDR3 nucleotide sequence: TGTGCCAGCAGCCACCCGACAGGGGTACCGGGGGAGCTGTTTTTT.

V usage is TRBV11-1 and J usage is TRBJ1-4, with D perhaps TRBD1 (6 bases). V dropped 6 bases and J dropped 8 bases, with 16 bases sitting between them. This CDR3 region has 14 residues. The germline CDR1 and CDR2 sequences are SGHAT and FQDESV (reference sequence). CDR3 sequence (DNA): TGTGCCAGCAGGTCACAGCCAGGGGAAGAAAAACTGTTTTTT. Translating it yields CASRSQPGEEKLFF. Complete variable domain (other parts from reference TRBV11-1 and TRBJ1-4): EAEVAQSPRYKITEKSQAVAFWCDPISGHATLYWYRQILGQGPELLVQFQDESVVDDSQLPKDRFSAERLKGVDSTLKIQPAELGDSAMYLCASRSQPGEEKLFFGSGTQLSVL.

The chain carries TRBV6-6 and TRBJ1-4; possible D gene TRBD1, 6 bases. CDR1 is MNHNY, CDR2 SVGAGI, per germline (reference sequence). V dropped 0 bases and J dropped 10 bases, with 15 bases sitting between them. This CDR3 is 15 amino acids long. CDR3 in amino acids: CASSYSKDSYGKLFF. The CDR3 DNA is TGTGCCAGCAGTTACTCAAAGGACAGTTACGGAAAACTGTTTTTT.

The chain has TRBV5-1 and TRBJ2-3; 7 bases are shared with TRBD2. CDR3 size: 13 residues. CDR1 and CDR2 (germline): SGHRS, YFSETQ. After removal of 3 bases from V and 4 bases from J, the junction contained 2 bases not matched to a gene. CDR3 region: CASSSLASDTQYF. CDR3 bases: TGCGCCAGCAGCTCACTAGCGTCAGATACGCAGTATTTT.

The CDR3 DNA follows: TGTGCCAGTACCCAGGGTTACGGCTACACCTTC. Its translation: CASTQGYGYTF. The chain employs TRBV19 and TRBJ1-2; D possibly corresponds to TRBD1 (5 bases). The V gene's germline CDR1 is LNHDA and CDR2 SQIVND (reference sequence). The CDR3 sequence is 11 residues long. V lost 7 bases to trimming and J lost 8 bases, with 11 bases between them.

CDR3 sequence reads: CASSPPHAGYTDTQYF. CDR3 nucleotides: TGTGCCAGCAGCCCTCCCCATGCAGGCTACACAGATACGCAGTATTTT. The V call is TRBV9, the J call TRBJ2-3; no clear D. Between the trimmed V and J ends, which lost 4 bases and 2 bases, there was a span of 17 bases. This CDR3 is 16 amino acids long. Germline loops: CDR1 SGDLS, CDR2 YYNGEE.

With regard to this clone: The junction shows a germline mismatch at one end, possibly a read error. The chain couples TRBV7-7 to TRBJ2-1; 11 nucleotides agree with TRBD2. The CDR3 is 15 amino acids. CDR1 is SSHAT, CDR2 FNYEAQ, per germline (reference sequence). The CDR3 here is CASSRLAGTDNEQFF. The DNA of the CDR3 is TGTGCTAGCAGTCGACTAGCGGGAACAGACAATGAGCAGTTCTTC.

V and J are TRBV11-3 and TRBJ2-2, with a tentative D call TRBD2 (6 bases). Germline values: CDR1 SGHNT, CDR2 YENEEA. This CDR3 has 16 residues. The germline V and J ends were trimmed by 2 bases and 3 bases, with 13 bases remaining between them. Here the CDR3 DNA reads TGTGCCAGCAGCTTAAGACTAGGGGACTACACCGGGGAGCTGTTTTTT. It translates to CASSLRLGDYTGELFF.

The chain carries TRBV15 and TRBJ2-5, with D possibly being TRBD1 (5 bases). The end of the DNA aligns better with TRBJ2-7, so the J call may be wrong. In germline, CDR1 is LNHNV, CDR2 YYDKDF (reference sequence). The CDR3 runs 14 residues. The DNA of the CDR3 is TGTGCCACCAGCAGAGGACTCCAGGGCTACGAGCAGTACTTC. Amino acids: CATSRGLQGYEQYF.

CDR3 protein: CAISRDRDSQETQYF. CDR3 DNA: TGTGCCATCAGTAGAGACCGGGACAGCCAAGAGACCCAGTACTTC. The chain carries TRBV10-3 and TRBJ2-5, with 7 bases matching TRBD1. CDR1 and CDR2 (germline): ENHRY, SYGVKD. V trimming: 5 bases; J trimming: 1 base; junction bases outside the gene matches: 7. CDR3 size: 15 residues.

This clone was detected only once. This chain uses TRBV7-9 with TRBJ1-1, with D maybe TRBD1 (5 bases). CDR1 SEHNR and CDR2 FQNEAQ come from the germline V gene (reference sequence). This CDR3 region has 15 residues. V dropped 1 base and J dropped 0 bases, with 9 bases sitting between them. The CDR3: CASSLGGVLNTEAFF. CDR3 nucleotide sequence: TGTGCCAGCAGCTTAGGGGGGGTTTTGAACACTGAAGCTTTCTTT.

The chain employs TRBV11-2 and TRBJ2-5; 9 positions agree with TRBD1. From germline, CDR1 is SGHAT and CDR2 FQNNGV. The V segment lost 11 bases and the J segment 3 bases; nucleotides outside the gene matches: 7. The CDR3 has 13 amino acids. Here the CDR3 DNA reads TGTGCCCACTCTCGGGACAGGGAAGAGACCCAGTACTTC. Its translation is CAHSRDREETQYF.